The entry that follows covers one TCR beta chain sequence. PCR used 60 Vbeta primers and 13 Jbeta primers. Here immunoSEQ multiplex PCR was the method, and the copy in TCRdb shows in-frame clones only, minus some. The sample has 150,000 to 200,000 clones; around 82% are singletons. Germline V gene data show CDR1 as SGDLS and CDR2 as YYNGEE. This CDR3 spans 15 amino acids. Losses at the gene ends were 4 bases for V and 6 bases for J; bases not matched to a gene: 10. This specimen belongs to a study of cytomegalovirus exposure and HLA in healthy donors. The V call is TRBV9, the J call TRBJ2-1, with 7 bases matching TRBD1. The sample comprised PBMCs. The origin of this receptor is a boy younger than 18 in good health and CMV-seronegative. The CDR3 DNA reads as TGTGCCAGCAGCTTTTCCGGGACAGCTGTCAATGAGCAGTTCTTC. Protein sequence: CASSFSGTAVNEQFF.